The 25 T cell receptor beta chains reported below all come from one sample, sequenced in a study of blood T cell repertoires in COVID-19. Using immunoSEQ multiplex PCR, the repertoire was profiled, and TCRdb retains in-frame clones only, with some absent. The sample comprises about 50,000 clones, 90% of which are singletons, and roughly 9.8% rests with the top ten. The sequenced sample was peripheral blood. These receptors were taken from a woman older than 75 with acute or convalescent COVID-19.

This chain joins TRBV18 and TRBJ1-5; maybe TRBD1 (6 bases). The CDR3 loop spans 18 amino acids. From germline, CDR1 is KGHSH and CDR2 LQKENI. V lost 2 bases and J lost 7, with 24 bases in between. The CDR3 loop is CASSPDPAGGAPGQPQHF. The CDR3 DNA follows: TGTGCCAGCTCACCAGATCCAGCTGGGGGGGCGCCTGGGCAGCCCCAGCATTTT.

The chain joins TRBV5-6 to TRBJ2-1, with TRBD2 matching over 7 bases. Germline CDR1 is SGHDT and CDR2 is YYEEEE. The CDR3 is made up of 11 amino acids. CDR3 bases: TGTAAGGAGGGACTAAGAGATGAGCAGTTCTTC. It translates to CKEGLRDEQFF.

CDR3 nucleotides: TGTGCCAGCACCCCCGGGGGGACAAGATATCAGCCCCAGCATTTT. Translated: CASTPGGTRYQPQHF. The chain links TRBV28 to TRBJ1-5, with D perhaps matching TRBD1 (6 bases). The CDR3 covers 15 residues. Per the germline V gene, CDR1 is MDHEN and CDR2 is SYDVKM. V dropped 7 bases and J dropped 5 bases, with 18 bases sitting between them.

The chain combines TRBV12-5 with TRBJ1-5; weak D call: TRBD1 (6 bases). Trimming left V 6 bases short and J 6 bases short, with 18 bases between. From germline, CDR1 is LGHNT and CDR2 FRNRAP. CDR3 size: 15 residues. The DNA of the CDR3 is TGTGCTAGTGGCCAGACAGGTAAGGCGGTTCAGCCCCAGCATTTT. Translation: CASGQTGKAVQPQHF.

The genes are TRBV18 and TRBJ2-7; maybe TRBD1 (6 bases). The CDR3 has 13 amino acids. With 8 bases removed from V and 3 bases from J, the gap between germline ends came to 14 bases. Germline V gene data show CDR1 as KGHSH and CDR2 as LQKENI. The CDR3: CASQAQGNYEQYF. CDR3 nucleotides: TGTGCCAGCCAAGCGCAGGGGAACTACGAGCAGTACTTC.

CDR3 amino acids: CASSLVRQGTNEKLFF. The DNA for the CDR3 is TGTGCCAGCAGCTTAGTACGGCAGGGTACTAATGAAAAACTGTTTTTT. The chain combines TRBV7-2 with TRBJ1-4; D possibly corresponds to TRBD1 (5 bases). V shed 1 base and J shed 2 bases, with 11 bases lying between them. This CDR3 has 16 residues. CDR1 and CDR2 (germline): SGHTA, FQGNSA.

This rearrangement joins TRBV7-9 to TRBJ2-7; 14 positions agree with TRBD2. The V gene's germline CDR1 is SEHNR and CDR2 FQNEAQ (reference sequence). The trim removed 11 bases at V and 6 bases at J, leaving 9 bases unmatched. The CDR3 totals 14 residues. The CDR3 loop is CADGGTSGSFEQYF. The DNA of the CDR3 is TGTGCCGACGGGGGGACTAGCGGGAGTTTCGAGCAGTACTTC. The whole variable domain, remainder taken from reference TRBV7-9 and TRBJ2-7, is DTGVSQNPRHKITKRGQNVTFRCDPISEHNRLYWYRQTLGQGPEFLTYFQNEAQLEKSRLLSDRFSAERPKGSFSTLEIQRTEQGDSAMYLCADGGTSGSFEQYFGPGTRLTVT.

This chain's CDR3 is CASSSPRDRANSPLHF. CDR3 coding DNA: TGTGCCAGCAGCTCCCCCCGGGACAGGGCGAATTCACCCCTCCACTTT. The chain employs TRBV11-2 and TRBJ1-6, with TRBD1 matching over 9 bases. The trim removed 4 bases at V and 7 bases at J, leaving 8 bases unmatched. There are 16 residues in the CDR3. Germline loops: CDR1 SGHAT, CDR2 FQNNGV.

The chain couples TRBV6-6 to TRBJ2-7; D is possibly TRBD1 (6 bases). The V and J ends lost 5 bases and 5 bases respectively, with 10 bases between them. CDR3 length: 12 residues. Germline CDR1 and CDR2: MNHNY and SVGAGI (reference sequence). CDR3 DNA sequence: TGTGCCAGCAGTCCCGGGACAAACGAGCAGTACTTC. Amino acid sequence: CASSPGTNEQYF.

As for this clone: The junction differs from germline at one of its ends, possibly a read error. The chain uses TRBV6-2 or TRBV6-3 and TRBJ1-2; D is perhaps TRBD1 (6 bases). This CDR3 spans 14 amino acids. Germline CDR1 and CDR2: MNHEY and SVGEGT. In DNA form, the CDR3 reads TGTGCCAGCACTTACTCCGTAGGGGGCTATGGCTACACCTTC. It translates to CASTYSVGGYGYTF.

The chain is built from TRBV7-2 and TRBJ1-5, with 8 nucleotides matching TRBD1. Germline V gene data show CDR1 as SGHTA and CDR2 as FQGNSA. The V and J ends lost 4 bases and 5 bases, in that order; junction bases with no gene match: 4. This CDR3 spans 14 amino acids. The CDR3 region is CASSWTGSYQPQHF. The DNA for the CDR3 is TGTGCCAGCAGCTGGACAGGGTCCTATCAGCCCCAGCATTTT. Drawing the rest from reference TRBV7-2 and TRBJ1-5, the complete variable domain is GAGVSQSPSNKVTEKGKDVELRCDPISGHTALYWYRQSLGQGLEFLIYFQGNSAPDKSGLPSDRFSAERTGGSVSTLTIQRTQQEDSAVYLCASSWTGSYQPQHFGDGTRLSIL.

The chain's CDR3 is CASSVTVSNQPQHF. As DNA, the CDR3 is TGTGCCAGCAGTGTTACAGTTAGCAATCAGCCCCAGCATTTT. The chain uses TRBV2 and TRBJ1-5; D gene uncertain. Deletions cut 4 bases from V and 0 bases from J, with 7 bases between. Germline V gives CDR1 SNHLY, CDR2 FYNNEI. The CDR3 spans 14 residues. Full variable domain (outside the CDR3, taken from reference TRBV2 and TRBJ1-5): EPEVTQTPSHQVTQMGQEVILRCVPISNHLYFYWYRQILGQKVEFLVSFYNNEISEKSEIFDDQFSVERPDGSNFTLKIRSTKLEDSAMYFCASSVTVSNQPQHFGDGTRLSIL.

CDR3 in amino acids: CASSLVGQHNQPQHF. The CDR3 DNA reads as TGTGCCAGCAGCTTAGTGGGACAGCACAATCAGCCCCAGCATTTT. This chain joins TRBV7-2 and TRBJ1-5; 7 bases agree with TRBD1. The CDR3 is 15 residues long. Germline lookup yields CDR1 SGHTA and CDR2 FQGNSA. V shed 1 base and J 3 bases; nucleotides not matched to a gene: 3.

The chain employs TRBV12-3 or TRBV12-4 and TRBJ1-1; D is ambiguous. V lost 6 bases, J lost 1 base, and 9 bases lay in between. The CDR3 has 13 residues. The CDR3 sequence: CASSRESNTEAFF. DNA for the CDR3: TGTGCCAGCAGCCGGGAGTCGAACACTGAAGCTTTCTTT.

The rearrangement links TRBV6-5 to TRBJ2-2; 8 nucleotides agree with TRBD1. The CDR3 covers 14 residues. Trimming cost V 7 bases and J 6 bases; bases outside gene matches: 7. Germline CDR1 is MNHEY and CDR2 is SVGAGI. The CDR3 sequence is CASTTGGSAGELFF. In DNA form, the CDR3 reads TGTGCCAGCACCACAGGGGGATCGGCCGGGGAGCTGTTTTTT.

This chain links TRBV10-3 with TRBJ2-6; 9 bases line up with TRBD1. Germline CDR1 is ENHRY and CDR2 is SYGVKD. The CDR3 is 17 amino acids. The junction had 5 bases not matched to a gene; V was cut back by 4 bases and J by 1 base. The DNA of the CDR3 is TGTGCCATCAGTGGGGGGACAGGGCCTTCTGGGGCCAACGTCCTGACTTTC. Translation: CAISGGTGPSGANVLTF.

The chain combines TRBV7-9 with TRBJ2-2, with 13 bases fitting TRBD2. CDR1 is SEHNR and CDR2 is FQNEAQ in the germline V gene (reference sequence). V dropped 5 bases and J dropped 6; count of bases not matched to a gene: 6. CDR3 length: 16 residues. Written as DNA, the CDR3 is TGTGCCAGCAGCCGGACTAGCGGGAGAGGCGCCGGGGAGCTGTTTTTT. Its protein is CASSRTSGRGAGELFF. The full variable domain, rest sourced from reference TRBV7-9 and TRBJ2-2, is DTGVSQNPRHKITKRGQNVTFRCDPISEHNRLYWYRQTLGQGPEFLTYFQNEAQLEKSRLLSDRFSAERPKGSFSTLEIQRTEQGDSAMYLCASSRTSGRGAGELFFGEGSRLTVL.

The CDR3 here is CASSLVGDSYNEQFF. The CDR3 region has the DNA TGTGCCAGCAGCCTCGTGGGCGACTCCTACAATGAGCAGTTCTTC. The chain carries TRBV9 and TRBJ2-1; D is unresolved. The V gene's germline CDR1 is SGDLS and CDR2 YYNGEE. The V end was cut by 4 bases, the J end by 0 bases, with 11 bases between. The CDR3 spans 15 residues.

V gene TRBV30 combines with J gene TRBJ1-2; 11 bases fit TRBD1. This CDR3 is built from 11 residues. The germline V gene has CDR1 GTSNPN and CDR2 SVGIG (reference sequence). V was clipped by 8 bases and J by 9 bases; unmatched bases: 5. The CDR3 spells CATDRGHSYTF. Written as DNA, the CDR3 is TGTGCCACGGACAGGGGGCACAGCTACACCTTC. Combining the CDR3 with reference TRBV30 and TRBJ1-2 gives the whole variable domain SQTIHQWPATLVQPVGSPLSLECTVEGTSNPNLYWYRQAAGRGLQLLFYSVGIGQISSEVPQNLSASRPQDRQFILSSKKLLLSDSGFYLCATDRGHSYTFGSGTRLTVV.

The chain joins TRBV12-3 or TRBV12-4 to TRBJ2-1; D uncertain. The V end lost 8 bases, the J end lost 8 bases, and 10 bases lay between the germline ends. CDR3 length: 11 amino acids. The CDR3 nucleotides read TGTGCCAGCGGGCAATACGATGAGCAGTTCTTC. This codes for CASGQYDEQFF.

The gene calls are TRBV19 and TRBJ2-1; TRBD2 agrees at 13 bases. CDR1 is LNHDA and CDR2 is SQIVND in the germline V gene (reference sequence). The CDR3 is made up of 14 amino acids. The ends lost 6 bases at V and 10 bases at J; junction bases unmatched: 6. DNA for the CDR3: TGTGCCAGTAGCGGACTAGCGGGAGTGACGGAGCAGTTCTTC. Amino acid sequence: CASSGLAGVTEQFF.

This clone occurred once. The J gene is TRBJ2-1, the V gene TRBV11-2, with 13 bases fitting TRBD2. V gave up 5 bases and J gave up 6 bases; unmatched junction bases: 4. This CDR3 comprises 15 residues. Germline V gene sequence: CDR1 SGHAT, CDR2 FQNNGV. CDR3 sequence reads: CASSRGLAGVNEQFF. In DNA form, the CDR3 reads TGTGCCAGCAGCCGCGGACTAGCGGGAGTCAATGAGCAGTTCTTC.

This clone was picked up a small number of times. The rearrangement uses TRBV9 and TRBJ1-6; 10 nucleotides agree with TRBD1. Trimming at V came to 2 bases and at J to 9 bases, leaving 5 bases not matched to a gene. CDR1 is SGDLS and CDR2 is YYNGEE in the germline V gene. The CDR3 is made up of 15 amino acids. CDR3 region: CASSVDRGNGSPLHF. In DNA form, the CDR3 reads TGTGCCAGCAGCGTGGACAGGGGGAACGGTTCACCCCTCCACTTT. Combining the CDR3 with reference TRBV9 and TRBJ1-6 gives the whole variable domain DSGVTQTPKHLITATGQRVTLRCSPRSGDLSVYWYQQSLDQGLQFLIQYYNGEERAKGNILERFSAQQFPDLHSELNLSSLELGDSALYFCASSVDRGNGSPLHFGNGTRLTVT.

The CDR3 here is CASSQGRTGGRPNTEAFF. In DNA, the CDR3 is TGCGCCAGCTCTCAAGGCAGGACAGGGGGCCGCCCGAACACTGAAGCTTTCTTT. This chain links TRBV5-1 with TRBJ1-1; 11 bases map to TRBD1. In germline, CDR1 is SGHRS, CDR2 YFSETQ. CDR3 length: 18 amino acids. V trimming: 7 bases; J trimming: 1 base; junction bases outside the gene matches: 15.

J is TRBJ2-1 and V is TRBV18; the match to TRBD1 covers 9 bases. After removal of 3 bases from V and 9 bases from J, the junction contained 6 bases not matched to a gene. The CDR3 runs to 14 residues. Germline V lookup: CDR1 KGHSH, CDR2 LQKENI. CDR3 coding DNA: TGTGCCAGCTCACCTCCGGGACAGGGCGGTGAGCAGTTCTTC. It translates to CASSPPGQGGEQFF.